Below are 5 T cell receptor beta chains sequenced from a single sample in a study of blood T cell repertoires in COVID-19. Measured with immunoSEQ multiplex PCR; TCRdb has only the in-frame clones, and not every one. The sample has 250,000 to 350,000 clones; over 80% are singletons. The material sequenced was PBMCs or T cells enriched from blood (not recorded which). Receptors originate from a young woman who had recovered from COVID-19.

This sequence joins TRBV7-3 and TRBJ2-5; 7 bases are shared with TRBD1. The CDR3 covers 13 residues. Looked up from germline, CDR1 is SGHTA and CDR2 is FQGTGA. After removal of 5 bases from V and 4 bases from J, the junction contained 4 bases not matched to a gene. CDR3 sequence: CASSAQGTETQYF. The DNA of the CDR3 is TGTGCCAGCAGCGCACAGGGGACAGAGACCCAGTACTTC.

The chain links TRBV27 to TRBJ1-4; D not certain. The CDR3 has 14 amino acids. Germline V lookup: CDR1 MNHEY, CDR2 SMNVEV (reference sequence). Trimming shortened V by 0 bases and J by 8 bases, and 10 bases separated the two germline ends. Here the CDR3 reads CASSLSWGGEKLFF. CDR3 nucleotides: TGTGCCAGCAGTTTATCCTGGGGAGGGGAAAAACTGTTTTTT.

The chain couples TRBV28 to TRBJ2-1; D might be TRBD2 (6 bases). The CDR3 is 16 residues long. The germline CDR1 and CDR2 sequences are MDHEN and SYDVKM. Trimming took 4 bases from V and 3 from J, leaving 16 bases between them. CDR3 amino acids: CASSWIWGGDYNEQFF. CDR3 DNA sequence: TGTGCCAGCAGTTGGATCTGGGGCGGGGACTACAATGAGCAGTTCTTC.

This clone appeared once. The V call is TRBV4-3, the J call TRBJ2-7, with a possible D match to TRBD2 (6 bases). This CDR3 region has 15 residues. Between the trimmed V and J ends, which lost 3 bases and 3 bases, there was a span of 15 bases. The germline V gene encodes CDR1 LGHNA and CDR2 YSLEER. The CDR3 loop is CASSQNRDSGYEQYF. The CDR3 DNA follows: TGCGCCAGCAGCCAGAACCGGGACTCCGGCTACGAGCAGTACTTC.

This clone was observed many times. V gene TRBV6-5 combines with J gene TRBJ2-7; TRBD1 agrees at 8 bases. Losses at the gene ends were 6 bases for V and 9 bases for J; bases not matched to a gene: 10. This CDR3 comprises 13 residues. CDR1 MNHEY and CDR2 SVGAGI come from the germline V gene. DNA of the CDR3: TGTGCCAGCAGCTACGGACAGGGAAGGCGGCAGTACTTC. Its translation is CASSYGQGRRQYF.